The sequence of this TCR beta chain was determined in a study of blood T cell repertoires in COVID-19. Study at large: COVID-19 samples collected from the United States, Italy and Spain covered acute and convalescent phases.

Germline V gene data show CDR1 as KGHSH and CDR2 as LQKENI. Trimming shortened V by 1 base and J by 0 bases, and 10 bases separated the two germline ends. The CDR3 extends over 16 amino acids. Generated by immunoSEQ multiplex PCR, the TCRdb table keeps only in-frame clones and is missing some. The repertoire holds more than 200,000 clones, with about 91% as singletons. Sequenced material: peripheral blood. The receptor was derived from a man older than 75 with acute or convalescent COVID-19. The V call is TRBV18, the J call TRBJ2-1; possible D gene TRBD2, 6 bases. CDR3 nucleotides: TGTGCCAGCTCACCACTAGCGGTGAGCTCCTACAATGAGCAGTTCTTC. Translated, it gives CASSPLAVSSYNEQFF.